The sequence of this TCR beta chain was determined in a study of vaccination and CD4 T cells after COVID-19. Background on the study: According to the study, participants were given two doses of BNT162b2 or mRNA-1273 vaccine. The peptides that stimulated the cells were overlapping spike peptides from SARS-CoV-2, HCoV-NL63, HCoV-OC43 and HCoV-229E. Cultures designated as controls were supplied with a CEFX pool, an HIV-1 Nef pool, or no peptide.

Germline values: CDR1 KGHSH, CDR2 LQKENI. There are 17 residues in the CDR3. Between the trimmed V and J ends, which lost 0 bases and 0 bases, there was a span of 14 bases. Sample treatment: approximately nine-day PBMC culture with coronavirus spike peptide pools or control peptides (ViraFEST assay). During the years 2011-2018, before the COVID-19 pandemic, the unexposed donor's CD4+ T cells were collected. The Oncomine TCR Beta short-read assay was applied to DNA of cultured CD4+ T cells. DNA came from CD4+ T cells after culture. TCRdb called the PCR reads again in MiXCR, with one record for every CDR3 protein. The data show 8,700 or so distinct CDR3 sequences, approximately 30% seen once. This clonotype was found once. The antigen remains undetermined.

The chain links TRBV18 to TRBJ1-1, with no clear D. Source material: CD4+ T cells from blood, cultured in vitro. The sequence derives from a human donor in good health. The CDR3 reads CASSPPDRRIMNTEAFF. DNA of the CDR3: TGTGCCAGCTCACCACCGGACCGCAGGATAATGAACACTGAAGCTTTCTTT.